This is a list of T cell receptor beta chains from one sample in a study of OX40 agonist ivuxolimab in advanced cancers. Here immunoSEQ multiplex PCR was the method, and the copy in TCRdb shows in-frame clones only, minus some. The sample includes some 70,000 clones, around 83% of them seen just once. The input for sequencing was CD4+ or CD8+ T cells sorted from blood, taken in a trial of the OX40 agonist ivuxolimab. The receptor set was obtained from an adult with an advanced solid tumor such as melanoma, head and neck, liver or kidney cancer. Each CDR3 is given with its conserved first and last residue. D genes are given only for firm matches. Where a row states a size, it is once, few, many or the class of an expanded clone; other rows omit it.

14	TRBV2	many	-	TRBJ2-1	CASSETGSYNEQFF	TGTGCCAGCAGTGAGACAGGCTCCTACAATGAGCAGTTCTTC
15	TRBV5-4	-	-	TRBJ1-2	CASSQDQSSGYGYTF	TGTGCCAGCAGCCAAGATCAAAGCAGCGGCTATGGCTACACCTTC
18	TRBV7-5	-	-	TRBJ2-7	CVRSFPPPDGKKGHEQYF	TGTGTCAGAAGCTTCCCGCCCCCGGACGGAAAAAAGGGTCACGAGCAGTACTTC
15	TRBV25-1	-	-	TRBJ2-1	CASRPGTLSYNEQFF	TGTGCCAGCAGGCCCGGGACTCTCTCCTACAATGAGCAGTTCTTC
21	TRBV28	-	TRBD2	TRBJ2-7	CASRGTGSTSGRAGAFYEQYF	TGTGCCAGCAGAGGGACAGGCAGTACTAGCGGGAGGGCCGGGGCTTTCTACGAGCAGTACTTC
15	TRBV10-3	-	TRBD1	TRBJ2-1	CAISEATGANNEQFF	TGTGCCATCAGTGAGGCGACAGGGGCGAACAATGAGCAGTTCTTC
14	TRBV5-4	-	-	TRBJ1-5	CASSFGGVNQPQHF	TGTGCCAGCAGCTTTGGGGGGGTTAATCAGCCCCAGCATTTT
16	TRBV7-9	-	-	TRBJ2-5	CASSLGVTGLQETQYF	TGTGCCAGCAGCTTAGGTGTAACGGGCCTACAAGAGACCCAGTACTTC
15	TRBV7-8	-	TRBD2	TRBJ2-7	CASSLGRLAGNEQYF	TGTGCCAGCAGCTTAGGGCGACTAGCGGGGAACGAGCAGTACTTC
12	TRBV7-6	-	-	TRBJ1-1	CASSLAGAEAFF	TGTGCCAGCAGCTTAGCGGGCGCTGAAGCTTTCTTT
16	TRBV6-5	-	-	TRBJ2-7	CASSSGGAESSYEQYF	TGTGCCAGCAGTTCAGGAGGGGCAGAGAGCTCCTACGAGCAGTACTTC
13	TRBV29-1	few	-	TRBJ2-1	CSVVQGSYNEQFF	TGCAGCGTTGTGCAGGGCTCCTACAATGAGCAGTTCTTC
14	TRBV6-6	-	-	TRBJ2-3	CASSWDPSTDTQYF	TGTGCCAGCAGCTGGGATCCTAGCACAGATACGCAGTATTTT
14	TRBV7-2	-	-	TRBJ2-7	CASSQTQSSYEQYF	TGTGCCAGCAGCCAAACCCAGAGCTCCTACGAGCAGTACTTC
15	TRBV5-4	once	-	TRBJ2-5	CASSPGGAPQETQYF	TGTGCCAGCAGCCCCGGGGGAGCACCCCAAGAGACCCAGTACTTC
12	TRBV2	-	-	TRBJ2-7	CASSEILGEQYF	TGTGCCAGCAGCGAAATCCTCGGCGAGCAGTACTTC
17	TRBV28	-	TRBD2	TRBJ2-1	CASEGPLAGGAYNEQFF	TGTGCCAGCGAGGGTCCCCTAGCGGGAGGCGCCTACAATGAGCAGTTCTTC
13	TRBV7-6	-	-	TRBJ2-7	CASSFTNSYEQYF	TGTGCCAGCAGCTTTACTAACTCCTACGAGCAGTACTTC
14	TRBV27	-	-	TRBJ2-3	CARQRVGGTDTQYF	TGTGCCCGCCAAAGGGTTGGGGGGACAGATACGCAGTATTTT
15	TRBV27	-	TRBD2	TRBJ2-3	CASSLNSGRLDTQYF	TGTGCCAGCAGTTTAAATAGCGGGAGGCTCGATACGCAGTATTTT
14	TRBV5-1	few	TRBD1	TRBJ2-3	CASSPDRGTDTQYF	TGCGCCAGCAGCCCGGACAGGGGAACAGATACGCAGTATTTT
15	TRBV6-1	-	-	TRBJ1-5	CASSDGNRADQPQHF	TGTGCCAGCAGTGACGGAAACAGGGCCGATCAGCCCCAGCATTTT
13	TRBV19	-	TRBD1	TRBJ1-4	CASSRDRQEKLFF	TGTGCCAGTAGCAGGGACAGACAAGAAAAACTGTTTTTT
15	TRBV2	-	TRBD2	TRBJ2-3	CASRGTSGGTDTQYF	TGTGCCAGCAGGGGGACTAGCGGAGGCACAGATACGCAGTATTTT
15	TRBV10-1	-	-	TRBJ1-2	CASRPRPNANYGYTF	TGCGCCAGCAGGCCGCGACCCAACGCTAACTATGGCTACACCTTC
11	TRBV19	-	-	TRBJ2-1	CASSIRFEQFF	TGTGCCAGTAGTATAAGGTTTGAGCAGTTCTTC
19	TRBV30	once	TRBD2	TRBJ2-1	CAWSPFSGDFGYEPDEQFF	TGTGCCTGGAGTCCCTTTAGCGGGGACTTCGGGTATGAACCGGATGAGCAGTTCTTC
17	TRBV21-1	once	-	TRBJ1-1	CASSKSPLIHGLTKAFF	TGTGCCAGCAGCAAGTCACCCCTAATTCACGGGCTCACAAAAGCTTTCTTT
12	TRBV29-1	-	-	TRBJ2-5	CSVGRQEGTQYF	TGCAGCGTTGGGAGACAGGAGGGGACCCAGTACTTC
16	TRBV7-2	-	-	TRBJ2-7	CASSLVVGRTPYEQYF	TGTGCCAGCAGCTTAGTAGTTGGGCGAACGCCCTACGAGCAGTACTTC
14	TRBV6-4	-	-	TRBJ2-3	CASSDQTSTDTQYF	TGTGCCAGCAGTGACCAAACAAGCACAGATACGCAGTATTTT
15	TRBV5-1	-	TRBD1	TRBJ1-4	CASSWTGLTNEKLFF	TGCGCCAGCAGCTGGACAGGGCTGACTAATGAAAAACTGTTTTTT
15	TRBV11-1	-	-	TRBJ2-3	CASSPIQGIGNTQYF	TGTGCCAGCAGCCCGATTCAAGGGATCGGGAATACGCAGTATTTT
16	TRBV5-4	-	-	TRBJ1-4	CASTMGTIKGTEKLFF	TGTGCCAGCACCATGGGGACAATAAAGGGTACTGAAAAACTGTTTTTT
14	TRBV2	-	TRBD1	TRBJ2-2	CASSGDSEAGELFF	TGTGCCAGCAGTGGGGACAGCGAGGCCGGGGAGCTGTTTTTT
13	TRBV6-6	-	-	TRBJ2-7	CASRSTAGDEQYF	TGTGCCAGCAGATCCACGGCAGGGGACGAGCAGTACTTC
15	TRBV7-8	-	TRBD2	TRBJ2-5	CASSPLAGVGETQYF	TGTGCCAGCAGCCCTCTAGCGGGAGTAGGGGAGACCCAGTACTTC
13	TRBV30	few	-	TRBJ1-1	CAWSLPGRTEAFF	TGTGCCTGGAGTTTGCCAGGGAGGACTGAAGCTTTCTTT
15	TRBV7-8	-	-	TRBJ1-5	CASSLRRGGDQPQHF	TGTGCCAGCAGCTTAAGGAGGGGAGGAGATCAGCCCCAGCATTTT
18	TRBV4-1	-	-	TRBJ1-5	CASSQVGRNTGNNQPQHF	TGCGCCAGCAGCCAAGTAGGCCGAAATACAGGGAACAATCAGCCCCAGCATTTT
17	TRBV10-2	-	TRBD2	TRBJ2-7	CASSESLIQAGGSEQYF	TGCGCCAGCAGTGAGTCCCTAATTCAAGCGGGAGGCAGCGAGCAGTACTTC
14	TRBV9	-	-	TRBJ2-7	CASSVDGPSYEQYF	TGTGCCAGCAGCGTAGACGGACCCTCCTACGAGCAGTACTTC
14	TRBV7-2	-	-	TRBJ2-2	CATGGYSNTGELFF	TGTGCCACGGGTGGGTACTCGAACACCGGGGAGCTGTTTTTT
15	TRBV5-6	once	-	TRBJ1-1	CASSFRRLLAPEAFF	TGTGCCAGCAGCTTCCGGAGGTTGTTGGCCCCTGAAGCTTTCTTT
15	TRBV10-3	-	-	TRBJ2-5	CAISEYQGVQETQYF	TGTGCCATCAGTGAGTACCAAGGGGTTCAAGAGACCCAGTACTTC
18	TRBV11-2	-	TRBD1	TRBJ2-1	CASSPTTTQGASYNEQFF	TGTGCCAGCAGCCCTACAACCACACAGGGGGCCTCCTACAATGAGCAGTTCTTC
13	TRBV30	-	-	TRBJ1-5	CAWSKRENQPQHF	TGTGCCTGGAGTAAAAGGGAAAATCAGCCCCAGCATTTT
17	TRBV28	-	-	TRBJ2-1	CASAGARALGVYNEQFF	TGTGCCAGCGCCGGGGCCAGAGCGTTGGGGGTCTACAATGAGCAGTTCTTC
16	TRBV30	-	-	TRBJ1-1	CAWSRGGGIGDPEAFF	TGTGCCTGGAGTCGTGGGGGCGGCATAGGGGACCCTGAAGCTTTCTTT
13	TRBV6-1	-	TRBD1	TRBJ2-7	CAAQQGSSYEQYF	TGTGCCGCCCAACAGGGGAGCTCCTACGAGCAGTACTTC